This T cell receptor beta chain appears in the sequencing data of a study of shared clonotypes between healthy human individuals. Study in general: Used for every donor were three CD4 naive, three CD4 memory, two CD8 naive and one CD8 memory plate.

TCRdb keeps only in-frame clones here, not all; method: immunoSEQ multiplex PCR. Of about 2.1 million clones detected, about 94% appear once; the ten largest clones hold about 1.6%. Naive CD8 cells lacked CD45RO and underwent positive selection for CCR7, leaving out terminally differentiated effector memory CD45RA+ cells. The donors, all of them Caucasian adults, lived in Nashville, Tennessee. The CDR3 extends over 14 amino acids. V lost 1 base to trimming and J lost 1 base, with 7 bases between them. The V gene's germline CDR1 is KGHSH and CDR2 LQKENI. This clonotype originated in a young man in good health. Some clones in this sample may be carry-over from other donors' samples. The chain couples TRBV18 to TRBJ1-1; the D is unclear. The sample consisted of naive CD8+ T cells from PBMCs. The CDR3 protein is CASSPRRENTEAFF. The DNA of the CDR3 is TGTGCCAGCTCACCACGACGGGAGAACACTGAAGCTTTCTTT.